Following are 9 T cell receptor beta chains from one sample sequenced in a study of blood T cell repertoires in COVID-19. Measured with immunoSEQ multiplex PCR; TCRdb has only the in-frame clones, and not every one. The table shows about 310,000 clones, with approximately 86% occurring only once. Sequenced input: peripheral blood. These receptor sequences come from a man between 65 and 85 years old with acute or convalescent COVID-19.

CDR3 protein: CASSYSNPGWAGELFF. The DNA for the CDR3 is TGTGCCAGCAGTTACTCTAATCCGGGGTGGGCCGGGGAGCTGTTTTTT. The chain joins TRBV6-2 or TRBV6-3 to TRBJ2-2; D may be TRBD2 (5 bases). CDR1 MNHEY and CDR2 SVGEGT come from the germline V gene. Trimming stripped 0 bases from V and 6 bases from J, with 14 bases between. This CDR3 comprises 16 residues.

The chain links TRBV7-2 to TRBJ1-2; 7 bases are a match to TRBD1. With 5 bases clipped from V and 6 bases from J, the junction kept 12 bases outside the gene matches. Germline CDR1 is SGHTA and CDR2 is FQGNSA. This CDR3 comprises 15 residues. CDR3 nucleotides: TGTGCCAGCAGCCGGGCTGTAGGACAGGTGCATGGCTACACCTTC. This translates into CASSRAVGQVHGYTF. Using reference TRBV7-2 and TRBJ1-2 for the parts outside the CDR3, the full variable domain is GAGVSQSPSNKVTEKGKDVELRCDPISGHTALYWYRQSLGQGLEFLIYFQGNSAPDKSGLPSDRFSAERTGGSVSTLTIQRTQQEDSAVYLCASSRAVGQVHGYTFGSGTRLTVV.

As regards this clone: At one boundary the junction diverges from the germline segment, which might be a read error. The V call is TRBV6-2 or TRBV6-3, the J call TRBJ2-7; 7 nucleotides align to TRBD1. CDR3 length: 13 residues. Germline V CDR1 and CDR2: MNHEY, SVGEGT. The DNA for the CDR3 is TGTGCCAGCAGTTCCGCCTACAGACAGGGTTATAGCTTC. Encoded protein: CASSSAYRQGYSF.

J is TRBJ1-4 and V is TRBV6-5, with D perhaps matching TRBD1 (5 bases). In germline, CDR1 is MNHEY, CDR2 SVGAGI. The CDR3 loop spans 12 amino acids. Trimming pared 6 bases from V and 8 bases from J, leaving 10 bases between. The CDR3 sequence is CASRSGGEKLFF. The DNA for the CDR3 is TGTGCCAGCAGGAGCGGGGGGGAAAAACTGTTTTTT.

The chain uses TRBV6-6 and TRBJ1-2; D is uncertain. CDR3 length equals 14 residues. V was cut by 8 bases and J by 0 bases, with 13 bases left in between. Germline CDR1 MNHNY, CDR2 SVGAGI (reference sequence). CDR3 in amino acids: CASEGDYPNYGYTF. The CDR3 nucleotides read TGTGCCAGCGAGGGCGACTACCCTAACTATGGCTACACCTTC.

This clone occurred once. The V gene is TRBV5-6, the J gene TRBJ2-4; perhaps TRBD2 as D (6 bases). This CDR3 spans 13 amino acids. V was trimmed by 3 bases and J by 7 bases, leaving 11 bases between them. Germline values: CDR1 SGHDT, CDR2 YYEEEE. The CDR3 sequence is CASSWGGDNIQYF. As DNA, the CDR3 is TGTGCCAGCAGCTGGGGCGGGGACAACATTCAGTACTTC.

The chain links TRBV24-1 to TRBJ2-1, with 11 positions matching TRBD2. The CDR3 has 20 residues. Germline CDR1 reads KGHDR; CDR2 reads SFDVKD. The V gene end was trimmed by 3 bases and the J gene end by 6 bases; junction bases not matched to a gene: 18. CDR3 in amino acids: CATSDPGPRGSGGAGNEQFF. The CDR3 DNA is TGTGCCACCAGTGATCCAGGACCGCGGGGTAGCGGGGGGGCGGGCAATGAGCAGTTCTTC.

The chain couples TRBV6-6 to TRBJ2-2; D gene uncertain. Germline CDR1 and CDR2: MNHNY and SVGAGI (reference sequence). This CDR3 comprises 13 residues. V was pared by 6 bases and J by 0 bases, with 5 bases between. CDR3 sequence reads: CASSSSNTGELFF. The CDR3 DNA follows: TGTGCCAGCAGCAGTTCGAACACCGGGGAGCTGTTTTTT.

This clone came up once. The rearrangement links TRBV5-4 to TRBJ1-2; the match to TRBD1 covers 12 bases. Per the germline V gene, CDR1 is SGHNT and CDR2 is YYREEE (reference sequence). The CDR3 is made up of 15 amino acids. V shed 4 bases and J 3 bases; nucleotides not matched to a gene: 4. Here the CDR3 DNA reads TGTGCCAGCAGCCTCCGGGACAGGGGGCACTATGGCTACACCTTC. Its protein is CASSLRDRGHYGYTF.